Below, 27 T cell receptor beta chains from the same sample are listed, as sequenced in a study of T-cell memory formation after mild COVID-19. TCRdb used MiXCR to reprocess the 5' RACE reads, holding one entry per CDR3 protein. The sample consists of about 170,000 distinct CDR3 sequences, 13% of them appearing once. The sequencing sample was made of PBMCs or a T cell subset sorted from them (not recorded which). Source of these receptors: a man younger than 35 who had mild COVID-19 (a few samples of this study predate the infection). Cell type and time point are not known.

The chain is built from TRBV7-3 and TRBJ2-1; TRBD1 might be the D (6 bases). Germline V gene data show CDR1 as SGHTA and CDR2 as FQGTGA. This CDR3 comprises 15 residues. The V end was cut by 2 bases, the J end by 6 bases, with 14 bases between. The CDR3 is CASSLLSGGRNEQFF. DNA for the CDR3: TGTGCCAGCAGCTTATTATCTGGGGGCCGCAATGAGCAGTTCTTC.

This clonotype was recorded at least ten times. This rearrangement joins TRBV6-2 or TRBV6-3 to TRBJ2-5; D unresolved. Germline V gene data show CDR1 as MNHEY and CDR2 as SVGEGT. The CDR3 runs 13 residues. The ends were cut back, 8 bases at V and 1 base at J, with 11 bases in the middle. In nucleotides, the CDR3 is TGTGCCAGCCGAGCACACAGCCAAGAGACCCAGTACTTC. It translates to CASRAHSQETQYF.

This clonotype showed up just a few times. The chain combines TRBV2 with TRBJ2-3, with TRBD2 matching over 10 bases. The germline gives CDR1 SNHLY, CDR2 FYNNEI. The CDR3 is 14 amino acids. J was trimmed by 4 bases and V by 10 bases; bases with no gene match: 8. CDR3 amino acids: CAKATSGVPDTQYF. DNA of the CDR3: TGTGCCAAAGCAACTAGCGGGGTACCAGATACGCAGTATTTT.

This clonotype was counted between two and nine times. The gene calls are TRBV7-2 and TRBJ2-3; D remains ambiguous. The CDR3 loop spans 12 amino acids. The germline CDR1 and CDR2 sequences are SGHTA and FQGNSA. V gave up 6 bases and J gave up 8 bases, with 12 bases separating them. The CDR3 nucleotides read TGTGCCAGCAGTCGGGCCCCAGGTACGCAGTATTTT. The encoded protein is CASSRAPGTQYF.

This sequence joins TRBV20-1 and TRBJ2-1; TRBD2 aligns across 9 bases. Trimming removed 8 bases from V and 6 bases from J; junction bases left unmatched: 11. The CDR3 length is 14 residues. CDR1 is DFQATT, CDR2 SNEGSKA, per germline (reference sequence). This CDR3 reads CSPWPAGGTNEQFF. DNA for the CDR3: TGCAGTCCCTGGCCTGCGGGGGGGACCAATGAGCAGTTCTTC.

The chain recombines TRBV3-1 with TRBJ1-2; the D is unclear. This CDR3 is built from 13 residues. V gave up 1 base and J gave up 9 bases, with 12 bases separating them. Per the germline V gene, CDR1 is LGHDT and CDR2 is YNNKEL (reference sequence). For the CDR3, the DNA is TGTGCCAGCAGCCAAGGTTCCCTGCGGAGCTACACCTTC. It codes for CASSQGSLRSYTF.

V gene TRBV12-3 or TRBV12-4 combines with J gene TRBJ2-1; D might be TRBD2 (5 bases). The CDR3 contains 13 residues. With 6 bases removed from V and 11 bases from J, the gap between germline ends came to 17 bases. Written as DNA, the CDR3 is TGTGCCAGCAGCCGACCCGGACTCTCTAAGCAGTTCTTC. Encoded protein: CASSRPGLSKQFF.

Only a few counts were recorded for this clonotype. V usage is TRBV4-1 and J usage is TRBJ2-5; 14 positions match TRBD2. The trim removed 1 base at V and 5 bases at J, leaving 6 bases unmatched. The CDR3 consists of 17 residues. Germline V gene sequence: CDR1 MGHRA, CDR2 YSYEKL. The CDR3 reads CASSQAGTSGGWETQYF. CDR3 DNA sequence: TGCGCCAGCAGCCAAGCTGGGACTAGCGGGGGCTGGGAGACCCAGTACTTC.

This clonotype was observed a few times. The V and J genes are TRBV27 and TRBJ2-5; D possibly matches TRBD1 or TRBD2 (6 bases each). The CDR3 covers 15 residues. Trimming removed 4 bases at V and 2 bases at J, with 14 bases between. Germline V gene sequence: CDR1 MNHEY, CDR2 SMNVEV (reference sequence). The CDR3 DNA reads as TGTGCCAGCAGTTCCTCGGGGGCGGGACAAGAGACCCAGTACTTC. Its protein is CASSSSGAGQETQYF.

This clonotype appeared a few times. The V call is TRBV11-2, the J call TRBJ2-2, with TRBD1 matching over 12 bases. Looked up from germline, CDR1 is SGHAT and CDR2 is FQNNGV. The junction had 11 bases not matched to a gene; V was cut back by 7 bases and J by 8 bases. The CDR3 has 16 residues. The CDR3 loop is CASIHPGTGGPGELFF. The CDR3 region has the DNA TGTGCCAGCATCCACCCCGGGACAGGGGGCCCGGGGGAGCTGTTTTTT.

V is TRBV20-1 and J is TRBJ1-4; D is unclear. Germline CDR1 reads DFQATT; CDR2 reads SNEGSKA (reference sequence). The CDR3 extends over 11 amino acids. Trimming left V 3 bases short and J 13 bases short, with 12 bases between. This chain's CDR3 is CSARGGVSLFF. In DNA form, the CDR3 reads TGCAGTGCTAGGGGTGGAGTGTCACTGTTTTTT.

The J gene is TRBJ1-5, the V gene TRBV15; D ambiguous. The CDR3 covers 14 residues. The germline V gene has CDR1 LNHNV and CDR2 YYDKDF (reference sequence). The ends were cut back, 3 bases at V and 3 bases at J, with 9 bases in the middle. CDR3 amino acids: CATSRGGANQPQHF. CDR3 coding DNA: TGTGCCACCAGCAGGGGTGGCGCCAATCAGCCCCAGCATTTT.

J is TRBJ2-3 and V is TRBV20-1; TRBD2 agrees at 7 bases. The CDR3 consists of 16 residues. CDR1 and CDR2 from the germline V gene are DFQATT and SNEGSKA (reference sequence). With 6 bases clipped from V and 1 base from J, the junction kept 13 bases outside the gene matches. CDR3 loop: CSATARSSGRTDTQYF. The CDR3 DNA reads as TGCAGTGCGACTGCTAGGTCTAGCGGACGCACAGATACGCAGTATTTT.

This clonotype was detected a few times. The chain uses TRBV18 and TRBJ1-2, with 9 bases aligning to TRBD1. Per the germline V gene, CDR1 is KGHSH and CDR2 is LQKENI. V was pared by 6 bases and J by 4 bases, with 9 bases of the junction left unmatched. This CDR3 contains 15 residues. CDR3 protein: CASSPGTGQPYGYTF. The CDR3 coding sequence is TGTGCCAGCTCTCCCGGGACAGGGCAGCCCTATGGCTACACCTTC.

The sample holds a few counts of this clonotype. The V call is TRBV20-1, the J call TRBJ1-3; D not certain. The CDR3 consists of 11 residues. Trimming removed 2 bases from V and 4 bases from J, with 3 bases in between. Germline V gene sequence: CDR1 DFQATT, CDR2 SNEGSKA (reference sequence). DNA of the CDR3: TGCAGTGCTAGAAACGGAAACACCATATATTTT. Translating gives CSARNGNTIYF.

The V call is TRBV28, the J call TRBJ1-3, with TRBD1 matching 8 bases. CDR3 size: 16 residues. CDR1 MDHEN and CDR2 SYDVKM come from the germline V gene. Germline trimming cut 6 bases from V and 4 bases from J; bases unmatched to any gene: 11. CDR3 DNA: TGTGCCAGCAGAGACGGCGGACAGGGCTCAGGAAACACCATATATTTT. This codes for CASRDGGQGSGNTIYF.

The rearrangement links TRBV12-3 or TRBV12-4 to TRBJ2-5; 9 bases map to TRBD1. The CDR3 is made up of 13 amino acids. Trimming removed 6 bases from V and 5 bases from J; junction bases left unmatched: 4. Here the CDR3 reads CASSWGQGETQYF. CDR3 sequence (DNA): TGTGCCAGCAGCTGGGGACAGGGTGAGACCCAGTACTTC.

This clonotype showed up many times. The CDR3 reads CASSLTGVLVGELFF. In DNA form, the CDR3 reads TGCGCCAGCAGCTTGACAGGGGTGCTCGTCGGGGAGCTGTTTTTT. The chain has TRBV5-1 and TRBJ2-2, with 7 bases lining up with TRBD1. The germline gives CDR1 SGHRS, CDR2 YFSETQ. V lost 1 base and J lost 7; bases outside the gene matches: 7. This CDR3 comprises 15 residues.

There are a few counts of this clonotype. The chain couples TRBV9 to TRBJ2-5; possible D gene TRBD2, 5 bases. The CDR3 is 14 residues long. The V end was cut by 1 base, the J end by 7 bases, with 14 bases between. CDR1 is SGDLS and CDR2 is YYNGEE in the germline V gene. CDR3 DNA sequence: TGTGCCAGCAGCGTATACTCGACAAGCGGGACCCAGTACTTC. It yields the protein CASSVYSTSGTQYF.

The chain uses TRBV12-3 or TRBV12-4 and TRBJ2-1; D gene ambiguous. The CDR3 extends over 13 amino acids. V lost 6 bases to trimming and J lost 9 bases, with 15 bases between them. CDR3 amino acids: CASSLTRRFEQFF. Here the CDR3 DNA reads TGTGCCAGCAGCCTCACACGACGGTTTGAGCAGTTCTTC.

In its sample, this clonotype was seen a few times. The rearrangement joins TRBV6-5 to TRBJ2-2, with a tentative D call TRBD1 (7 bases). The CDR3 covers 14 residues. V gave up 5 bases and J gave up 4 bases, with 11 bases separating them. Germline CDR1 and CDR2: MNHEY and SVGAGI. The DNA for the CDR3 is TGTGCCAGCAGTCCAGGGGGGACCACCGGGGAGCTGTTTTTT. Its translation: CASSPGGTTGELFF.

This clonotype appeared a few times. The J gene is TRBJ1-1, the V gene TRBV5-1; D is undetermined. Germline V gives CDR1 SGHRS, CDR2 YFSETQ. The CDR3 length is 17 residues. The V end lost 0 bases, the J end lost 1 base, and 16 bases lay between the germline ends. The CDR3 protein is CASSLGEVSRTNTEAFF. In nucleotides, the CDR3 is TGCGCCAGCAGCTTGGGAGAAGTCAGCCGGACGAACACTGAAGCTTTCTTT.

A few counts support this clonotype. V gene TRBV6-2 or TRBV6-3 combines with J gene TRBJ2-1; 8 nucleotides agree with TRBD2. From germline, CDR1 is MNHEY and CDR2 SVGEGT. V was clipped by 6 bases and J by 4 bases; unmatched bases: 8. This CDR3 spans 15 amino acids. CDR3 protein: CASRLFSGVYNEQFF. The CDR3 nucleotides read TGTGCCAGCAGGCTGTTTAGCGGGGTATACAATGAGCAGTTCTTC.

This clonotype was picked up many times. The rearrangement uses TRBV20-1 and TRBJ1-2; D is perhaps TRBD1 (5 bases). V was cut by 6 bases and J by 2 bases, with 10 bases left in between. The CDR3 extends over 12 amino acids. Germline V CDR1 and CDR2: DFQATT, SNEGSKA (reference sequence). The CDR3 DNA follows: TGCAGTGCCAGATGGGGGAACTATGGCTACACCTTC. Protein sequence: CSARWGNYGYTF.

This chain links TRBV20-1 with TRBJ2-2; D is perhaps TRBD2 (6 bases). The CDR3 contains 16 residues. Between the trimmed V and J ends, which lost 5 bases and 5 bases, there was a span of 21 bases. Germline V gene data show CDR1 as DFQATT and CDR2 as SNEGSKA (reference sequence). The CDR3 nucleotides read TGCAGTGCTGCGTCTGGTAGCGGTCACCAAACCGGGGAGCTGTTTTTT. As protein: CSAASGSGHQTGELFF.

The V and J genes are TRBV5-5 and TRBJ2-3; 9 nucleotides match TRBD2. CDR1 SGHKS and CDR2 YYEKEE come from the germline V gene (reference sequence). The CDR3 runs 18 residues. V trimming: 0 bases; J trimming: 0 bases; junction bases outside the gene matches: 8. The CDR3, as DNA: TGTGCCAGCAGCTTGGCCCTAGCGGGGTCCACTAGCACAGATACGCAGTATTTT. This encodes CASSLALAGSTSTDTQYF.

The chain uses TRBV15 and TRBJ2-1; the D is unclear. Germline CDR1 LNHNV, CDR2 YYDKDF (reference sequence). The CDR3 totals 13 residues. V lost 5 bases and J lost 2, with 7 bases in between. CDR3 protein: CATSGGPYNEQFF. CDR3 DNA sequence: TGTGCCACCAGCGGTGGACCCTACAATGAGCAGTTCTTC.